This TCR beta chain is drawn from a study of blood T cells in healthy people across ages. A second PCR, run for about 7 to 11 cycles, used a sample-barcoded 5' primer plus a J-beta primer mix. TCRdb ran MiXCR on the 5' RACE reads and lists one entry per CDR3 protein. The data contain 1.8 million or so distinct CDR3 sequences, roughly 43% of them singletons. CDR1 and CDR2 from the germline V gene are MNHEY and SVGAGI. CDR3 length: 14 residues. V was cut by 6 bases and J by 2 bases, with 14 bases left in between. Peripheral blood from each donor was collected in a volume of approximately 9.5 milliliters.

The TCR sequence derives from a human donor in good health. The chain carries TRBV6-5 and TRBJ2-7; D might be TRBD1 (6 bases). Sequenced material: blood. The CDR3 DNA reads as TGTGCCAGCAGCCCGGACAGAGATGCCTACGAGCAGTACTTC. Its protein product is CASSPDRDAYEQYF.